A single sample gave rise to the 13 T cell receptor beta chains below, sequenced in a study of T-cell reconstitution after alpha-beta-depleted transplantation in children (dated by TCRdb to the mid-2010s). Libraries were prepared through PCR. The reads were generated on an Illumina HiSeq 2500. To normalize quantification of the TCRbeta repertoire, the TCR libraries were built with molecular barcoding that relied on unique molecular identifiers. TCRdb trimmed public reads at Q25 via fastp, called clones via MiXCR and kept in-frame beta chains. Each entry is one CDR3 protein sequence, shown with its most common DNA and genes. The sample table shows hundreds of thousands of distinct CDR3 sequences, and approximately 13% are seen once. The top ten clonotypes cover approximately 2% of the sample. In the paper's terms, the treatment or condition label means: allogeneic hematopoietic cell transplantation with graft depleted of TCRalphabeta T cells and CD19 B cells.

Material: PBMCs, mostly from graft donor cells, obtained 360 days after TCRalphabeta/CD19-depleted stem cell transplant. These receptors were obtained from a male patient younger than 18 who had a stem cell transplant for acute myeloid leukemia, so the T cells may come from the graft donor.

This clonotype was seen many times. The chain joins TRBV7-6 to TRBJ2-7, with 12 positions matching TRBD2. Germline CDR1 is SGHVS and CDR2 is FNYEAQ. This CDR3 is built from 16 residues. The junction had 2 bases not matched to a gene; V was cut back by 0 bases and J by 2 bases. The DNA for the CDR3 is TGTGCCAGCAGCTTAGCAGGACTAGCGGGAACCTACGAGCAGTACTTC. Translation gives CASSLAGLAGTYEQYF.

This clonotype was counted many times. The rearrangement links TRBV11-3 to TRBJ2-7, with D possibly matching TRBD1 (6 bases). V lost 2 bases to trimming and J lost 3 bases, with 17 bases between them. The CDR3 consists of 16 residues. In germline, CDR1 is SGHNT, CDR2 YENEEA. The DNA for the CDR3 is TGTGCCAGCAGCTTAAGTGTACAGGGAGCGGACTACGAGCAGTACTTC. Amino acid sequence: CASSLSVQGADYEQYF.

The V and J genes are TRBV25-1 and TRBJ1-1; no clear D. The V end was cut by 2 bases, the J end by 5 bases, with 15 bases between. Germline CDR1 and CDR2: MGHDK and SYGVNS. There are 15 residues in the CDR3. The CDR3 sequence: CASSEGPGRWTEAFF. DNA for the CDR3: TGTGCCAGCAGTGAAGGGCCCGGGAGGTGGACTGAAGCTTTCTTT. Drawing the rest from reference TRBV25-1 and TRBJ1-1, the complete variable domain is EADIYQTPRYLVIGTGKKITLECSQTMGHDKMYWYQQDPGMELHLIHYSYGVNSTEKGDLSSESTVSRIRTEHFPLTLESARPSHTSQYLCASSEGPGRWTEAFFGQGTRLTVV.

The CDR3 sequence is CASSLTGVGEKLFF. For the CDR3, the DNA is TGTGCCAGCAGTTTAACAGGGGTGGGTGAAAAACTGTTTTTT. V gene TRBV28 combines with J gene TRBJ1-4; 7 positions agree with TRBD1. The CDR3 length is 14 residues. The junction had 4 bases not matched to a gene; V was cut back by 2 bases and J by 7 bases. CDR1 and CDR2 (germline): MDHEN, SYDVKM.

This clonotype showed up just a few times. This CDR3 reads CAIRRLAGELDTQYF. Written as DNA, the CDR3 is TGTGCCATCAGGAGGCTAGCGGGAGAGCTAGATACGCAGTATTTT. This chain links TRBV10-3 with TRBJ2-3, with 10 positions matching TRBD2. The CDR3 extends over 15 amino acids. J gave up 5 bases and V 6 bases, and 8 bases lay outside the gene matches. Germline CDR1 reads ENHRY; CDR2 reads SYGVKD.

This clonotype was detected ten times or more. V usage is TRBV20-1 and J usage is TRBJ2-5; D unclear. V lost 4 bases and J 4 bases, leaving 22 bases between the germline ends. The length of the CDR3 is 16 residues. Germline values: CDR1 DFQATT, CDR2 SNEGSKA (reference sequence). The CDR3 region has the DNA TGCAGTGCTACCGACTCCACGGACGGAGTACGAGAGACCCAGTACTTC. Translated: CSATDSTDGVRETQYF.

This clonotype was recorded at least ten times. The V gene is TRBV29-1, the J gene TRBJ2-1; D gene ambiguous. In germline, CDR1 is SQVTM, CDR2 ANQGSEA. This CDR3 comprises 12 residues. DNA of the CDR3: TGCAGGGTCCTCTTGGGCTACAATGAGCAGTTCTTC. Translating it yields CRVLLGYNEQFF.

Ten or more counts support this clonotype. In DNA form, the CDR3 reads TGTGCCAGCAGCTCAGGACTCGACTACGAGCAGTACTTC. The encoded protein is CASSSGLDYEQYF. This sequence joins TRBV11-3 and TRBJ2-7; possibly TRBD2 for D (5 bases). Germline V gene data show CDR1 as SGHNT and CDR2 as YENEEA. CDR3 length: 13 amino acids. V lost 4 bases, J lost 3 bases, and 10 bases lay in between.

Many counts were recorded for this clonotype. This chain uses TRBV12-3 or TRBV12-4 with TRBJ1-2; D is uncertain. The CDR3 has 16 residues. V was pared by 3 bases and J by 4 bases, with 18 bases between. The DNA for the CDR3 is TGTGCCAGCAGTTTTGAGAACTCTTGGGATATCTATGGCTACACCTTC. This translates into CASSFENSWDIYGYTF.

V and J are TRBV4-1 and TRBJ1-3; 10 positions agree with TRBD1. V shed 2 bases and J 2 bases; nucleotides not matched to a gene: 6. CDR3 size: 17 residues. CDR1 MGHRA and CDR2 YSYEKL come from the germline V gene. The CDR3 sequence: CASSQPGTGEAGNTIYF. The CDR3 coding sequence is TGCGCCAGCAGCCAACCCGGGACAGGGGAAGCTGGAAACACCATATATTTT.

This clonotype occurred many times. The chain carries TRBV5-1 and TRBJ1-1; 9 nucleotides align to TRBD1. J lost 1 base, V lost 4 bases, and 8 bases had no gene match. The germline CDR1 and CDR2 sequences are SGHRS and YFSETQ. The CDR3 has 16 residues. For the CDR3, the DNA is TGCGCCAGCAGCCCCGAAAGGACAGGGGCGAACACTGAAGCTTTCTTT. The encoded protein is CASSPERTGANTEAFF.

Many counts were recorded for this clonotype. The rearrangement joins TRBV12-3 or TRBV12-4 to TRBJ2-7, with D possibly TRBD2 on 6 matching bases. This CDR3 is built from 15 residues. The ends were cut back, 8 bases at V and 0 bases at J, with 17 bases in the middle. CDR3 nucleotide sequence: TGTGCCAGCCAGGGCCCAGGGACTCTCTCCTACGAGCAGTACTTC. Its protein is CASQGPGTLSYEQYF.

Concerning this clonotype itself: Sequence at one end of the junction differs from germline and may be a read error. This chain joins TRBV5-1 and TRBJ2-7; 9 bases agree with TRBD2. There are 17 residues in the CDR3. CDR1 and CDR2 (germline): SGHRS, YFSETQ. The CDR3 DNA reads TGCGCCAGCAGCTTGGTAGGCGCGGGAGGGCCCTCCGACGAGCAGTACTTC. It encodes CASSLVGAGGPSDEQYF.